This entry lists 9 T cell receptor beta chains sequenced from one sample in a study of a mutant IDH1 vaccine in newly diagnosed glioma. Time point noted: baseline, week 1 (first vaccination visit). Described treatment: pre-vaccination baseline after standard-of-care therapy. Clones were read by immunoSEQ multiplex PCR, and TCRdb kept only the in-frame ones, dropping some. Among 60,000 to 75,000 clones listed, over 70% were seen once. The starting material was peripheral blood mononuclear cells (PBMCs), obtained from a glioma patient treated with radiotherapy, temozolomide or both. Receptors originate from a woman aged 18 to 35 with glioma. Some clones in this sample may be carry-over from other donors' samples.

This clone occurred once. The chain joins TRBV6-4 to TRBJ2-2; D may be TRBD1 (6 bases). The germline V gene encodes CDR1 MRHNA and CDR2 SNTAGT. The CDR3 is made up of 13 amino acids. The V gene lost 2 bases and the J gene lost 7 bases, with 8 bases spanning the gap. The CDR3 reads CASSDTDSGELFF. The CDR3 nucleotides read TGTGCCAGCAGTGACACGGACAGCGGGGAGCTGTTTTTT.

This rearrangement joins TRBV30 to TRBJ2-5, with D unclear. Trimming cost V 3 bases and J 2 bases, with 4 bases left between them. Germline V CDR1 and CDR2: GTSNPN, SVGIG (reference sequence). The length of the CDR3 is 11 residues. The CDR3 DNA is TGTGCCTGGAGACAGCAAGAGACCCAGTACTTC. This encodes CAWRQQETQYF.

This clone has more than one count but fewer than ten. The CDR3 spells CASTLRRRGNHEQYF. CDR3 DNA sequence: TGTGCCAGCACCCTCCGGCGCCGGGGTAACCACGAGCAGTACTTC. This chain links TRBV11-1 with TRBJ2-7, with a possible D match to TRBD2 (5 bases). The CDR3 contains 15 residues. Germline V gene lookup returns CDR1 SGHAT and CDR2 FQDESV (reference sequence). The germline V and J ends were trimmed by 7 bases and 5 bases, with 21 bases remaining between them.

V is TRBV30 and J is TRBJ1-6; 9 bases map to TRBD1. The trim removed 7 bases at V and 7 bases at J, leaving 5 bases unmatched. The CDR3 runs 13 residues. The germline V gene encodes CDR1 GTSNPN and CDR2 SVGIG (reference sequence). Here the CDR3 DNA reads TGTGCCTCCGCCGGACAGGGGAATTCACCCCTCCACTTT. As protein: CASAGQGNSPLHF.

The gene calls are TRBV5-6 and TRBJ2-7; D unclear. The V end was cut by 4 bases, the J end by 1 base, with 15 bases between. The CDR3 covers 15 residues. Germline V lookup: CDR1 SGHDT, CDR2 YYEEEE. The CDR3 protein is CASSPTLIGSYEQYF. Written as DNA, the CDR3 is TGTGCCAGCAGCCCCACCCTGATTGGGTCCTACGAGCAGTACTTC.

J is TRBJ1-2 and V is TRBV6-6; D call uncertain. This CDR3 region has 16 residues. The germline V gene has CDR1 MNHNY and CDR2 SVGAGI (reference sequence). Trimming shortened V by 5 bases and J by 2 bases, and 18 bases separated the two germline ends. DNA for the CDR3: TGTGCCAGCAGTCCACAAGGAGGGCGGGAGAACTATGGCTACACCTTC. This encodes CASSPQGGRENYGYTF.

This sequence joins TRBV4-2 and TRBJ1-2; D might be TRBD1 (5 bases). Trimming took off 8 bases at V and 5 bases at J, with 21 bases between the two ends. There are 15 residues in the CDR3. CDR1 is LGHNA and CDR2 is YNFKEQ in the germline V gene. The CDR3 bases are TGTGCCAGCCAGAGATCCAATCAGGGAACTTATGGCTACACCTTC. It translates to CASQRSNQGTYGYTF.

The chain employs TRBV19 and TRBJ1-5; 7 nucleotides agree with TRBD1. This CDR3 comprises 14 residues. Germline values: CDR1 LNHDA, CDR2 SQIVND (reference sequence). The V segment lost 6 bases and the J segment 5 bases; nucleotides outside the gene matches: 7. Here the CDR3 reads CASRWDSQYQPQHF. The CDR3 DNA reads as TGTGCCAGTAGATGGGACAGTCAATATCAGCCCCAGCATTTT.

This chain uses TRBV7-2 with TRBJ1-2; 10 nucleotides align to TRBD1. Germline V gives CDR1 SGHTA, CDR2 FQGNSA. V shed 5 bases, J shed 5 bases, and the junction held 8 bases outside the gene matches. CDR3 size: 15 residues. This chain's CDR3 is CASSTRQGARYGYTF. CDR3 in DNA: TGTGCCAGCAGCACCCGACAGGGGGCGAGATATGGCTACACCTTC.